The 16 T cell receptor beta chains given below trace back to one sample, sequenced in a study of response to subunit inactivated influenza vaccine. In TCRdb, the RT-PCR reads were re-called with MiXCR into one record per CDR3 protein. Of 650,000 to 700,000 distinct CDR3 sequences in the sample, more than 15% were seen once. This sample comprised PBMCs from blood, obtained less than 13 days after vaccination. All receptors derive from a man aged 50-60 years who received an inactivated influenza vaccine.

This clonotype has a handful of counts. The J gene is TRBJ1-1, the V gene TRBV7-9, with D maybe TRBD1 (5 bases). The CDR3 runs 13 residues. Per germline, CDR1 SEHNR and CDR2 FQNEAQ (reference sequence). Trimming left V 5 bases short and J 3 bases short, with 10 bases between. The CDR3: CASSVSGDTEAFF. In DNA form, the CDR3 reads TGTGCCAGCAGCGTATCGGGGGACACTGAAGCTTTCTTT.

The V gene is TRBV7-8, the J gene TRBJ1-4; D gene ambiguous. CDR1 is SGHVS, CDR2 FQNEAQ, per germline. V was trimmed by 5 bases and J by 1 base, leaving 14 bases between them. This CDR3 has 16 amino acids. The DNA for the CDR3 is TGTGCCAGCAGCCCCCGACCGATCCTAACTAATGAAAAACTGTTTTTT. Protein product: CASSPRPILTNEKLFF.

This rearrangement joins TRBV12-3 or TRBV12-4 to TRBJ2-7; D may be TRBD1 (6 bases). The V gene lost 9 bases and the J gene lost 0 bases, with 15 bases spanning the gap. The CDR3 has 14 amino acids. CDR3 residues: CASTLGQRSYEQYF. DNA for the CDR3: TGTGCCAGTACACTTGGACAGCGCTCCTACGAGCAGTACTTC.

This clonotype was detected only a few times. The junction departs from the called germline gene at one end, perhaps through a read error. The chain combines TRBV5-6 with TRBJ2-5, with D perhaps TRBD2 (5 bases). The CDR3 is 12 amino acids. Germline values: CDR1 SGHDT, CDR2 YYEEEE. CDR3 residues: CASSLPGMTQYF. CDR3 DNA: TGCGCCAGCAGCCTACCGGGGATGACCCAGTACTTC.

This clonotype was picked up a small number of times. J is TRBJ2-1 and V is TRBV28; 8 bases fit TRBD1. Germline CDR1 is MDHEN and CDR2 is SYDVKM. This CDR3 is built from 14 residues. The V and J ends lost 6 bases and 6 bases, in that order; junction bases with no gene match: 7. CDR3 sequence: CASRQGGRSNEQFF. For the CDR3, the DNA is TGTGCCAGCAGACAGGGGGGTCGAAGCAATGAGCAGTTCTTC.

The gene calls are TRBV4-1 and TRBJ1-2; no clear D. Trimming took 0 bases from V and 2 from J, leaving 7 bases between them. The CDR3 spans 14 residues. Germline CDR1 reads MGHRA; CDR2 reads YSYEKL. The CDR3 protein is CASSQDQTNYGYTF. CDR3 DNA: TGCGCCAGCAGCCAAGATCAAACAAACTATGGCTACACCTTC.

This clonotype was seen only a few times. This chain connects TRBV12-3 or TRBV12-4 to TRBJ2-2; 7 nucleotides match TRBD1. This CDR3 has 14 amino acids. Trimming took 6 bases from V and 5 from J; bases not matched to a gene: 6. The CDR3 bases are TGTGCCAGCAGCCACAGGGGTGCGACCGGGGAGCTGTTTTTT. The encoded protein is CASSHRGATGELFF.

The J gene is TRBJ2-6, the V gene TRBV6-9; D may be TRBD1 or TRBD2 (6 bases each). V lost 4 bases and J 4 bases, leaving 20 bases between the germline ends. This CDR3 spans 18 amino acids. Germline lookup yields CDR1 MNHGY and CDR2 SVAAGI. The DNA of the CDR3 is TGTGCCAGCAGTTTTGGGGGGCACCTGGAGTGGGGGGCCAACGTCCTGACTTTC. Amino acids: CASSFGGHLEWGANVLTF.

This clonotype showed up just a few times. The J gene is TRBJ2-2, the V gene TRBV7-2; 12 bases agree with TRBD1. Trimming cost V 6 bases and J 5 bases; bases outside gene matches: 10. CDR3 length equals 17 residues. CDR1 is SGHTA and CDR2 is FQGNSA in the germline V gene. DNA for the CDR3: TGTGCCAGCAGAAAGAGCCCGGGACAGGGGGCAACCGGGGAGCTGTTTTTT. It specifies CASRKSPGQGATGELFF. Based on the CDR3 plus reference TRBV7-2 and TRBJ2-2, the full variable domain is GAGVSQSPSNKVTEKGKDVELRCDPISGHTALYWYRQSLGQGLEFLIYFQGNSAPDKSGLPSDRFSAERTGGSVSTLTIQRTQQEDSAVYLCASRKSPGQGATGELFFGEGSRLTVL.

Note on this clonotype: At one end, the junction sequence differs from germline, possibly due to a read error. The rearrangement uses TRBV6-1 and TRBJ1-1, with D hard to call. This CDR3 region has 13 residues. CDR1 is MNHNS and CDR2 is SASEGT in the germline V gene. CDR3 sequence: CASRLQLNTEAFF. DNA of the CDR3: TGTGCCAGCAGACTCCAGCTGAACACTGAAGCGTTCTTT.

This clonotype has just a few counts. The rearrangement joins TRBV7-9 to TRBJ1-2; D gene unclear. V lost 8 bases, J lost 6 bases, and 10 bases lay in between. CDR3 length: 11 residues. The germline CDR1 and CDR2 sequences are SEHNR and FQNEAQ (reference sequence). CDR3 sequence: CASRDGNGYTF. CDR3 sequence (DNA): TGTGCCAGCCGAGACGGCAATGGCTACACCTTC.

CDR3 amino acids: CAISAQGRNSPLHF. CDR3 in DNA: TGTGCCATCAGTGCACAGGGGAGGAATTCACCCCTCCACTTT. The chain has TRBV10-3 and TRBJ1-6, with 7 nucleotides matching TRBD1. V lost 4 bases to trimming and J lost 7 bases; unmatched junction nucleotides: 4. CDR1 and CDR2 from the germline V gene are ENHRY and SYGVKD. The CDR3 extends over 14 amino acids.

This clonotype was observed a handful of times. J is TRBJ2-5 and V is TRBV5-1; 8 bases are shared with TRBD2. Losses at the gene ends were 0 bases for V and 1 base for J; bases not matched to a gene: 5. The CDR3 runs to 16 residues. Germline lookup yields CDR1 SGHRS and CDR2 YFSETQ. The CDR3 here is CASSLGLAGIQETQYF. The CDR3 coding sequence is TGCGCCAGCAGCTTGGGCCTAGCGGGTATCCAAGAGACCCAGTACTTC. The variable domain in full, with the rest retrieved from reference TRBV5-1 and TRBJ2-5, is KAGVTQTPRYLIKTRGQQVTLSCSPISGHRSVSWYQQTPGQGLQFLFEYFSETQRNKGNFPGRFSGRQFSNSRSEMNVSTLELGDSALYLCASSLGLAGIQETQYFGPGTRLLVL.

The chain recombines TRBV12-5 with TRBJ1-4; a weak D match, TRBD1 (5 bases). Trimming took 0 bases from V and 7 from J, leaving 21 bases between them. This CDR3 contains 18 residues. From germline, CDR1 is LGHNT and CDR2 FRNRAP. The CDR3 DNA sequence: TGTGCTAGTGGTTTGGTACGCTATATGGGGCCTCGGACTGAAAAACTGTTTTTT. The encoded protein is CASGLVRYMGPRTEKLFF.

This clonotype was seen a few times. The rearrangement links TRBV20-1 to TRBJ2-1; 7 nucleotides agree with TRBD1. V trimming: 5 bases; J trimming: 7 bases; junction bases outside the gene matches: 11. From germline, CDR1 is DFQATT and CDR2 SNEGSKA (reference sequence). The CDR3 runs to 14 residues. DNA for the CDR3: TGCAGTGCTCCTGAGGGGGCGGTAGGAAATGAGCAGTTCTTC. This translates into CSAPEGAVGNEQFF.

This chain joins TRBV27 and TRBJ1-5, with D unclear. The CDR3 spans 14 residues. The V and J ends lost 5 bases and 7 bases respectively, with 15 bases between them. The germline V gene encodes CDR1 MNHEY and CDR2 SMNVEV (reference sequence). CDR3 DNA: TGTGCCAGCAGTCCTAGGCGGGCTGGACAGCCCCAGCATTTT. This encodes CASSPRRAGQPQHF.